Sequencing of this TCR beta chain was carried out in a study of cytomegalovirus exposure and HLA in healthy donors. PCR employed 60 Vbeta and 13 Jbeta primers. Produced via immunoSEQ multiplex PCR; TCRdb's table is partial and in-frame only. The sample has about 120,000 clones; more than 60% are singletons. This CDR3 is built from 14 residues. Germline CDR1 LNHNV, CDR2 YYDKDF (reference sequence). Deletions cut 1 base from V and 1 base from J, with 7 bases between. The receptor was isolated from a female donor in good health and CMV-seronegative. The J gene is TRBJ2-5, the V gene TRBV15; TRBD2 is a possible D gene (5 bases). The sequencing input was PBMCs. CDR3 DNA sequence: TGTGCCACCAGCAGAGGGGAGTCCCAAGAGACCCAGTACTTC. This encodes CATSRGESQETQYF. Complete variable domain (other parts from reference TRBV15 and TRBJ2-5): DAMVIQNPRYQVTQFGKPVTLSCSQTLNHNVMYWYQQKSSQAPKLLFHYYDKDFNNEADTPDNFQSRRPNTSFCFLDIRSPGLGDTAMYLCATSRGESQETQYFGPGTRLLVL.